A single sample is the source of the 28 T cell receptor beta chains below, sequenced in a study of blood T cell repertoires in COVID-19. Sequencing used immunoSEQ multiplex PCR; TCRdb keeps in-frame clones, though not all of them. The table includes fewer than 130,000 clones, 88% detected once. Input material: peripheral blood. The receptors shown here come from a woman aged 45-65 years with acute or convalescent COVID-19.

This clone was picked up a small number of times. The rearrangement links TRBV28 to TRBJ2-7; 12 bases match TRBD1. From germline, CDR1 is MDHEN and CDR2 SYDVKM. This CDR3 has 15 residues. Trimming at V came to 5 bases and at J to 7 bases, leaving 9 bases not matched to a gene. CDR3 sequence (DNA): TGTGCCAGCAGTCCCCAGGGACAGGGGGCAGGGGAGCAGTACTTC. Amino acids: CASSPQGQGAGEQYF. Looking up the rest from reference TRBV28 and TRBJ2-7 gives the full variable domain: DVKVTQSSRYLVKRTGEKVFLECVQDMDHENMFWYRQDPGLGLRLIYFSYDVKMKEKGDIPEGYSVSREKKERFSLILESASTNQTSMYLCASSPQGQGAGEQYFGPGTRLTVT.

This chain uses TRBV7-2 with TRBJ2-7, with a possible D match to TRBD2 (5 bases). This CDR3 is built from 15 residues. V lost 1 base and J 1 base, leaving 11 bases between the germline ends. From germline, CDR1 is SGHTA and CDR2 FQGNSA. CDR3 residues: CASSLGGGFSYEQYF. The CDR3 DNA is TGTGCCAGCAGCTTAGGAGGCGGGTTTTCCTACGAGCAGTACTTC.

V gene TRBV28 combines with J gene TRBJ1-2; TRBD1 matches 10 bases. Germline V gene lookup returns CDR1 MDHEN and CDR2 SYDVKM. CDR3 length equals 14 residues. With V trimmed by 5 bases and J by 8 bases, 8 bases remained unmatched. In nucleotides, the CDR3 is TGTGCCAGCAGTACTCCGGGACAGGGGCACGGCTACACCTTC. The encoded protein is CASSTPGQGHGYTF.

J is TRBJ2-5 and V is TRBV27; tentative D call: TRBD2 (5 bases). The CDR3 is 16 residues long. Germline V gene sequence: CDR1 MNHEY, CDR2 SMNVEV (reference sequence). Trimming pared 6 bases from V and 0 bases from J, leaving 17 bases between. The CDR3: CASSPMTIRYQETQYF. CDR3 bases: TGTGCCAGCAGCCCCATGACTATTCGGTACCAAGAGACCCAGTACTTC.

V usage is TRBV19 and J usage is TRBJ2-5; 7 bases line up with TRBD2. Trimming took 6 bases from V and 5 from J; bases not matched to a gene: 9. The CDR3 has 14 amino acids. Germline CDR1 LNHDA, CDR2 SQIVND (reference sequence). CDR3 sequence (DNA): TGTGCCAGTAGCCGAGGACTAGTCGGCGAGACCCAGTACTTC. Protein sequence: CASSRGLVGETQYF.

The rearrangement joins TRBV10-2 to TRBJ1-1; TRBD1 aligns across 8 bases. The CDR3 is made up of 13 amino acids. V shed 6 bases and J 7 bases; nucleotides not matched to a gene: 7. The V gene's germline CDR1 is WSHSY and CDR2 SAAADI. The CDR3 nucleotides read TGCGCCAGCAGGCCTCAGGGGGCCGGTGAAGCTTTCTTT. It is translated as CASRPQGAGEAFF.

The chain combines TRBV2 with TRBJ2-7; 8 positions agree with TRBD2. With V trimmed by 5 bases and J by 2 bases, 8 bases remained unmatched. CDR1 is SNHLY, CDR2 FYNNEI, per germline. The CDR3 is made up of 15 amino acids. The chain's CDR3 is CASSTSGGRTYEQYF. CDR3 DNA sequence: TGTGCCAGCAGTACCTCTGGCGGGAGGACCTACGAGCAGTACTTC.

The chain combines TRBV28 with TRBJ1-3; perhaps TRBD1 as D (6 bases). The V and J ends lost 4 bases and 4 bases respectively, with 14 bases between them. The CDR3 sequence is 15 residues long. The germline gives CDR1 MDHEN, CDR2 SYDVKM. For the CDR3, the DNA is TGTGCCAGCAGTTCCGCAGGGGTCCCCGGAAACACCATATATTTT. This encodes CASSSAGVPGNTIYF.

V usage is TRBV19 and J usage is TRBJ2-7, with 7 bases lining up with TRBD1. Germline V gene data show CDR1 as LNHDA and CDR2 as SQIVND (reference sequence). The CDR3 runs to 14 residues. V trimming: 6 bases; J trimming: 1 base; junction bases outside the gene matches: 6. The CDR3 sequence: CASSGQDPSYEQYF. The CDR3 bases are TGTGCCAGTAGCGGACAGGACCCTTCCTACGAGCAGTACTTC.

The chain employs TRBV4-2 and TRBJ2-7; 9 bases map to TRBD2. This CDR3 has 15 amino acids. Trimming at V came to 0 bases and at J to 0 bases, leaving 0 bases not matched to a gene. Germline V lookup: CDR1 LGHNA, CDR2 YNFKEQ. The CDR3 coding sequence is TGTGCCAGCAGCCAAGAGCGGGAGGGCTCCTACGAGCAGTACTTC. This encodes CASSQEREGSYEQYF.

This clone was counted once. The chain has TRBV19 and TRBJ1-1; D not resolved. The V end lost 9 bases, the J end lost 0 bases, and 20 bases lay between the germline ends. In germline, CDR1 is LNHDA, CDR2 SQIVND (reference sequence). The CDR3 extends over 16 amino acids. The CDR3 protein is CASLKRPTDLNTEAFF. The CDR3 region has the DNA TGTGCCAGCCTGAAACGACCCACAGACCTGAACACTGAAGCTTTCTTT.

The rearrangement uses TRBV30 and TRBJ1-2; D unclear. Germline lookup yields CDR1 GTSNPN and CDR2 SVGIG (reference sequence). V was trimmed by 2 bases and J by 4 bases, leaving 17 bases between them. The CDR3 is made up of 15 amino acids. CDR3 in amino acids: CAWSTRPSEVYGYTF. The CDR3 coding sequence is TGTGCCTGGAGTACCCGGCCCAGCGAAGTCTATGGCTACACCTTC.

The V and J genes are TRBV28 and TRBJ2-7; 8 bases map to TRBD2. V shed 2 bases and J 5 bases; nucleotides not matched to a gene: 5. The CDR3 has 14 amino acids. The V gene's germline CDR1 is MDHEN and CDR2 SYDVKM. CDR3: CASSLTGGVHEQYF. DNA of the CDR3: TGTGCCAGCAGTTTAACGGGAGGGGTCCACGAGCAGTACTTC.

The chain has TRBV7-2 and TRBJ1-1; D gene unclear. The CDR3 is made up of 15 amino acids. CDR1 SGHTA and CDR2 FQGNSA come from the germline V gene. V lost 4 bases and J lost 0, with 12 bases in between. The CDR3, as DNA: TGTGCCAGCAGCTACTCTCCGGTCCTGAACACTGAAGCTTTCTTT. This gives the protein CASSYSPVLNTEAFF.

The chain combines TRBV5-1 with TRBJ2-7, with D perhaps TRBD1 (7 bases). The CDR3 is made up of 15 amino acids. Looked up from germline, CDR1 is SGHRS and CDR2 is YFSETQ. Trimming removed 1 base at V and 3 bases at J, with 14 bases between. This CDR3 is CASSLSSQGGYEQYF. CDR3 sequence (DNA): TGCGCCAGCAGCTTGTCCTCGCAGGGGGGCTACGAGCAGTACTTC.

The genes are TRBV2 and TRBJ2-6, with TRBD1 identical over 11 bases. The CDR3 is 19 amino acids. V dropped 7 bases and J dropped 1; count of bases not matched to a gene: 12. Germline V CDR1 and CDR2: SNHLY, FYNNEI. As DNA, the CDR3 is TGTGCCAGCACGGGGACAGGGGGTCCATCTGGATCTGGGGCCAACGTCCTGACTTTC. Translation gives CASTGTGGPSGSGANVLTF. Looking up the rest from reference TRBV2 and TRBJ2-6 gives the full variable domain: EPEVTQTPSHQVTQMGQEVILRCVPISNHLYFYWYRQILGQKVEFLVSFYNNEISEKSEIFDDQFSVERPDGSNFTLKIRSTKLEDSAMYFCASTGTGGPSGSGANVLTFGAGSRLTVL.

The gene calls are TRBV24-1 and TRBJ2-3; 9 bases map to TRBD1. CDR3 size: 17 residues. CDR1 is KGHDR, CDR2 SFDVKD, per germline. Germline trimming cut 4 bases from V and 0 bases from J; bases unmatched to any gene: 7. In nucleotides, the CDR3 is TGTGCCACCAGTGACCTGGGACAGGGCGCCAGCACAGATACGCAGTATTTT. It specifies CATSDLGQGASTDTQYF.

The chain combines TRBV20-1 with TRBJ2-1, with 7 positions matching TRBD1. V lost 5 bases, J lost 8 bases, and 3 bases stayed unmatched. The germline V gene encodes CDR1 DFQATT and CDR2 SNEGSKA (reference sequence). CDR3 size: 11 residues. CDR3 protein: CSASQGYEQFF. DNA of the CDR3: TGCAGTGCTTCACAGGGGTATGAGCAGTTCTTC.

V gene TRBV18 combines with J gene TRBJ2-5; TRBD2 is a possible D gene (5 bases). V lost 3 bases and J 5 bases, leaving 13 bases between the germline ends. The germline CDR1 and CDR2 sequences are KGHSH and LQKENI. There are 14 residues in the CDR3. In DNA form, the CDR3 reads TGTGCCAGCTCACCGGGTTTCGGCGGGGAGACCCAGTACTTC. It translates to CASSPGFGGETQYF.

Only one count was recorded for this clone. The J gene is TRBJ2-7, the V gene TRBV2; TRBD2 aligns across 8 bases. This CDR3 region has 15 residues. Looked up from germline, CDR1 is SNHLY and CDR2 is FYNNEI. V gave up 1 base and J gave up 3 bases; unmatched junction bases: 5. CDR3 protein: CASSEGGLVNYEQYF. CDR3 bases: TGTGCCAGCAGTGAAGGGGGACTAGTAAACTACGAGCAGTACTTC.

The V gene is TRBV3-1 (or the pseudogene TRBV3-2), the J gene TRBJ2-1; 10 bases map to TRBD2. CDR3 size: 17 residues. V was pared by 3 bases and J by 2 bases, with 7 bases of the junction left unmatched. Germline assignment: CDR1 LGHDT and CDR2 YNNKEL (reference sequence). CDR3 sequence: CASSQRLAGGTYNEQFF. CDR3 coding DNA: TGTGCCAGCAGCCAGCGATTAGCGGGAGGCACCTACAATGAGCAGTTCTTC.

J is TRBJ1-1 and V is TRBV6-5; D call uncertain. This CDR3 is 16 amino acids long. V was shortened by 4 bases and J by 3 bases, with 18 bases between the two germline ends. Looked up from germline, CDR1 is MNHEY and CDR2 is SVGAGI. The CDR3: CASSFLGGFYDTEAFF. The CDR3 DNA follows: TGTGCCAGCAGTTTCCTAGGAGGGTTCTATGACACTGAAGCTTTCTTT.

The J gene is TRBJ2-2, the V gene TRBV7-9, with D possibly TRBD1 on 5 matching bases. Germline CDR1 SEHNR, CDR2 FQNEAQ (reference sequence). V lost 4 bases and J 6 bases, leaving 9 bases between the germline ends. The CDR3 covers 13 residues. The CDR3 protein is CASSSGHAGELFF. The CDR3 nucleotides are TGTGCCAGCAGCTCTGGACACGCCGGGGAGCTGTTTTTT.

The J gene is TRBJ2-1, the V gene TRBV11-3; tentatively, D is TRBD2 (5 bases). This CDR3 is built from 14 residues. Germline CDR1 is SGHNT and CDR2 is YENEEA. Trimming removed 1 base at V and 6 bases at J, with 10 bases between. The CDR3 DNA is TGTGCCAGCAGCTTAGCTAGCAGCAGCAATGAGCAGTTCTTC. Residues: CASSLASSSNEQFF.

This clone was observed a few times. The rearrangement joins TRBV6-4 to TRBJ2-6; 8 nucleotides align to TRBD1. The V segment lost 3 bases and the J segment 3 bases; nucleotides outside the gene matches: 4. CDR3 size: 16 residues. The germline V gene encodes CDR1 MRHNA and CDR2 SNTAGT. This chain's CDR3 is CASSEDRGFGANVLTF. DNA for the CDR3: TGTGCCAGCAGTGAAGACAGGGGTTTTGGGGCCAACGTCCTGACTTTC.

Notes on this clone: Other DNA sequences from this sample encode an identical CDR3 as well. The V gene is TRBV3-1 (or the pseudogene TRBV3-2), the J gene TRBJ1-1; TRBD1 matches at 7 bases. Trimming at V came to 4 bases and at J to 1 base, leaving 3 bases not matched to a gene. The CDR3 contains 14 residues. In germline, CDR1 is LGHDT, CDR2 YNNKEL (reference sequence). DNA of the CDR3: TGTGCCAGCAGCCGGGCAGGGGGGAACACTGAAGCTTTCTTT. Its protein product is CASSRAGGNTEAFF.

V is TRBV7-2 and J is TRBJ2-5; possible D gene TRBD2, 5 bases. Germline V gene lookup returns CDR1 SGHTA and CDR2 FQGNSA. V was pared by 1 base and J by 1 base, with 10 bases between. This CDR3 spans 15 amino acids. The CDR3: CASSLVFRGQETQYF. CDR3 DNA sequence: TGTGCCAGCAGCTTAGTGTTTCGGGGCCAAGAGACCCAGTACTTC.

This CDR3 is CASNVDSYGYTF. DNA of the CDR3: TGTGCCAGCAACGTGGACAGCTATGGCTACACCTTC. This chain joins TRBV2 and TRBJ1-2, with D tentatively TRBD1 (6 bases). Trimming cost V 7 bases and J 4 bases, with 10 bases left between them. Germline V gene data show CDR1 as SNHLY and CDR2 as FYNNEI. The CDR3 is 12 residues long.